This TCR beta chain was recovered during a study of T-cell memory formation after mild COVID-19. Across the study: The study found TCR clusters largely donor specific.

The germline V gene has CDR1 GTSNPN and CDR2 SVGIG (reference sequence). The CDR3 runs 16 residues. The J segment lost 0 bases and the V segment lost 2 bases, leaving 6 bases of the junction unmatched. After 5'RACE with constant-segment primers, TCR alpha and TCR beta cDNA libraries carrying sample barcodes and UMIs were obtained. TCRdb analysed the 5' RACE reads with MiXCR anew, one entry per CDR3 protein. In the table there are some 120,000 distinct CDR3 sequences, 15% to 20% of which are singletons. The chain recombines TRBV30 with TRBJ2-2, with 7 bases fitting TRBD1. The specimen was PBMCs or a T cell subset sorted from them (not recorded which). The source of this sequence is an adult woman who had mild COVID-19 (a few samples of this study predate the infection). Cell type and time point are not known. CDR3 coding DNA: TGTGCCTGGAGTCCAAATGACAGGGCGAACACCGGGGAGCTGTTTTTT. It encodes CAWSPNDRANTGELFF.